The present T cell receptor (beta chain) was sequenced within a study of blood T cell repertoires in COVID-19. Trimming cost V 1 base and J 4 bases, with 7 bases left between them. The CDR3 consists of 13 residues. Germline CDR1 reads SEHNR; CDR2 reads FQNEAQ (reference sequence). Using immunoSEQ multiplex PCR, the repertoire was profiled, and TCRdb retains in-frame clones only, with some absent. The table records fewer than 50,000 clones, about four fifths of them present only once. This receptor was taken from a woman of 80 years or more with active or convalescent COVID-19. Sequencing was done on a sample of peripheral blood. The chain links TRBV7-9 to TRBJ1-2; D is perhaps TRBD1 (5 bases). CDR3 in DNA: TGTGCCAGCAGCTTAGGACAGCTCTATGGCTACACCTTC. It encodes CASSLGQLYGYTF.